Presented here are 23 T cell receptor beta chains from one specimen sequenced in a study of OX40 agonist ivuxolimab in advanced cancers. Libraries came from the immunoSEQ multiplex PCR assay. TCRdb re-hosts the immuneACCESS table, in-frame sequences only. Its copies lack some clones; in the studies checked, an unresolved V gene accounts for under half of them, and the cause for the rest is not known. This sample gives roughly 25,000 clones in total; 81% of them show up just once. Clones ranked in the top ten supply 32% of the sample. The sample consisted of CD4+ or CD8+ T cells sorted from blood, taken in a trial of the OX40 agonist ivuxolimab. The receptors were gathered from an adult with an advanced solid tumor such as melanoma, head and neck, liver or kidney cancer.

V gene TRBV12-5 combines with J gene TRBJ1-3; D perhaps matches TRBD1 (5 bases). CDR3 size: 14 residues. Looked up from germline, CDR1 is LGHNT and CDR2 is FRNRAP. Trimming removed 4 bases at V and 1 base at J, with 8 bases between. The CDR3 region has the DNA TGTGCTAGTGGTTACGGGGGTTCTGGAAACACCATATATTTT. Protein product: CASGYGGSGNTIYF.

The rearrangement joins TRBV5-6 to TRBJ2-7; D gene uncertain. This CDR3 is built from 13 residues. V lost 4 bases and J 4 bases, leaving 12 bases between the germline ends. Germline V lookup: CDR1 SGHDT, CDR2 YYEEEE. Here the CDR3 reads CASSPEPNYEQYF. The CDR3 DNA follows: TGTGCCAGCAGCCCCGAGCCAAATTACGAGCAGTACTTC.

CDR3 in DNA: TGTGCCAGCAGTACCCCGGCCAACACTGAAGCTTTCTTT. Protein: CASSTPANTEAFF. This rearrangement joins TRBV2 to TRBJ1-1; D is unresolved. CDR3 size: 13 residues. V was cut by 5 bases and J by 2 bases, with 9 bases left in between. From germline, CDR1 is SNHLY and CDR2 FYNNEI.

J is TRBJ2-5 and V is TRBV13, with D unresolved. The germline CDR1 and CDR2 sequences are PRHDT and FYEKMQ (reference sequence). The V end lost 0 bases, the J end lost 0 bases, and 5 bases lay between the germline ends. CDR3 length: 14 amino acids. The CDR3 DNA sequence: TGTGCCAGCAGCTTAGGGCAGGACCAAGAGACCCAGTACTTC. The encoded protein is CASSLGQDQETQYF.

The CDR3 nucleotides are TGTGCCATCAGGGGACTAGCGGGAACCTCCAGCTCCTACGAGCAGTACTTC. Encoded protein: CAIRGLAGTSSSYEQYF. This chain uses TRBV10-3 with TRBJ2-7; 13 bases are shared with TRBD2. V lost 6 bases and J lost 0; bases outside the gene matches: 8. The CDR3 is 17 amino acids. Per germline, CDR1 ENHRY and CDR2 SYGVKD.

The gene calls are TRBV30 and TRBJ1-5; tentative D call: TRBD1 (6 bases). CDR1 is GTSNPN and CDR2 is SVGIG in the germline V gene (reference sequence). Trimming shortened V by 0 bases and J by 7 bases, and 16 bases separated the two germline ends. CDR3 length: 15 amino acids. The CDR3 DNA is TGTGCCTGGAGTGTCCGGTCGGGGGCGAGCCAGCCCCAGCATTTT. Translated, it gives CAWSVRSGASQPQHF. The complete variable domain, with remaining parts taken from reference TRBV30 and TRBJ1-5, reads SQTIHQWPATLVQPVGSPLSLECTVEGTSNPNLYWYRQAAGRGLQLLFYSVGIGQISSEVPQNLSASRPQDRQFILSSKKLLLSDSGFYLCAWSVRSGASQPQHFGDGTRLSIL.

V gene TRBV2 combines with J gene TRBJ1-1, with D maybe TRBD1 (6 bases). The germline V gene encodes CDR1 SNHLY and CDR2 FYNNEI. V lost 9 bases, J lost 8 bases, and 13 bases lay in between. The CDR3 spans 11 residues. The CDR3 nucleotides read TGTGCCAGAACAGGGTACGAGGAAGCTTTCTTT. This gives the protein CARTGYEEAFF. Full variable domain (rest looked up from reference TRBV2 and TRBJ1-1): EPEVTQTPSHQVTQMGQEVILRCVPISNHLYFYWYRQILGQKVEFLVSFYNNEISEKSEIFDDQFSVERPDGSNFTLKIRSTKLEDSAMYFCARTGYEEAFFGQGTRLTVV.

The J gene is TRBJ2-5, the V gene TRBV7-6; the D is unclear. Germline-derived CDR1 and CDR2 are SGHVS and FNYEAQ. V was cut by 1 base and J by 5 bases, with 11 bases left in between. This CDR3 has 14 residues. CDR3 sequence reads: CASSLDSGPETQYF. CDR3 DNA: TGTGCCAGCAGCTTAGATTCGGGCCCTGAGACCCAGTACTTC. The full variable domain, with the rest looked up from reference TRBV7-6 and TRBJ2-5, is GAGVSQSPRYKVTKRGQDVALRCDPISGHVSLYWYRQALGQGPEFLTYFNYEAQQDKSGLPNDRFSAERPEGSISTLTIQRTEQRDSAMYRCASSLDSGPETQYFGPGTRLLVL.

The CDR3 coding sequence is TGTGCCAGTAGTATTGGTTATGGCTACACCTTC. Protein: CASSIGYGYTF. The V and J genes are TRBV19 and TRBJ1-2; D unresolved. Trimming took off 3 bases at V and 5 bases at J, with 4 bases between the two ends. This CDR3 is 11 amino acids long. Looked up from germline, CDR1 is LNHDA and CDR2 is SQIVND (reference sequence).

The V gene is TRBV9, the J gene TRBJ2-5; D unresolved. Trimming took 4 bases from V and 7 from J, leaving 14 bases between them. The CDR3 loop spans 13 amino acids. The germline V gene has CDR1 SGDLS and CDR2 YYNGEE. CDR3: CASSPALWGTQYF. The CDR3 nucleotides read TGTGCCAGCAGCCCAGCCCTCTGGGGGACCCAGTACTTC.

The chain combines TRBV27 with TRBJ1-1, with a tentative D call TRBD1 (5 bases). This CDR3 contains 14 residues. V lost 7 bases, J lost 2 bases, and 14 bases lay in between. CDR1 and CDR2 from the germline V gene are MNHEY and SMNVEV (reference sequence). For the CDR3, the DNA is TGTGCCAGCACAAGGTCAGGGTCTAACACTGAAGCTTTCTTT. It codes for CASTRSGSNTEAFF.

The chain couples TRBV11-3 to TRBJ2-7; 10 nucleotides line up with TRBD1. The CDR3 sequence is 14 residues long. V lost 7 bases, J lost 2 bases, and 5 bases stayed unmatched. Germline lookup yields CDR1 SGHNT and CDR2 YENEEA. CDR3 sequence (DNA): TGTGCCAGCAACGTGGGACAGGGGACCTACGAGCAGTACTTC. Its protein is CASNVGQGTYEQYF.

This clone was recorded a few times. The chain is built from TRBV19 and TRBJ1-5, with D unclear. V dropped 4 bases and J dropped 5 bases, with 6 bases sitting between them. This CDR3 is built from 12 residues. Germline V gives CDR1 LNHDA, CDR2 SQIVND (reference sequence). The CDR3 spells CASSTSYQPQHF. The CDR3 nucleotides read TGTGCCAGTAGTACAAGCTATCAGCCCCAGCATTTT.

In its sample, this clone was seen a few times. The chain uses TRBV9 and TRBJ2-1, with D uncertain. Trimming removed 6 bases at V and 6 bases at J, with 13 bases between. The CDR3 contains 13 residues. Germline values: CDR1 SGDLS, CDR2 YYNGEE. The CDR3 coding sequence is TGTGCCAGCAACCGTGGATCCCCCAATGAGCAGTTCTTC. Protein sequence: CASNRGSPNEQFF.

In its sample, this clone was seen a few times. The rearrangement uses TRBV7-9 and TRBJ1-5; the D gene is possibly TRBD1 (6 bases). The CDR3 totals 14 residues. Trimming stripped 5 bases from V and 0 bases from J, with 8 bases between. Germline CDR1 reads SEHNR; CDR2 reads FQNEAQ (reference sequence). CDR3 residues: CASSRTASNQPQHF. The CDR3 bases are TGTGCCAGCAGCCGGACAGCTAGCAATCAGCCCCAGCATTTT.

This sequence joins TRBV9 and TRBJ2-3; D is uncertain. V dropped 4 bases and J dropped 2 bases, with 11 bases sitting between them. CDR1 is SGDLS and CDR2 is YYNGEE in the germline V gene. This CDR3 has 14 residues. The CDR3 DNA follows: TGTGCCAGCAGCCGACCTGGAATCACAGATACGCAGTATTTT. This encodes CASSRPGITDTQYF.

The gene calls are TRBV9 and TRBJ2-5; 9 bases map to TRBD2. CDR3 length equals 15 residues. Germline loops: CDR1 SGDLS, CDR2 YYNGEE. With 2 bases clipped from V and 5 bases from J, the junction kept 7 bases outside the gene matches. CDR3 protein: CASSVASGIGETQYF. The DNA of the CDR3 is TGTGCCAGCAGCGTCGCTAGCGGGATAGGGGAGACCCAGTACTTC. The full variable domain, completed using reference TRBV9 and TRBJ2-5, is DSGVTQTPKHLITATGQRVTLRCSPRSGDLSVYWYQQSLDQGLQFLIQYYNGEERAKGNILERFSAQQFPDLHSELNLSSLELGDSALYFCASSVASGIGETQYFGPGTRLLVL.

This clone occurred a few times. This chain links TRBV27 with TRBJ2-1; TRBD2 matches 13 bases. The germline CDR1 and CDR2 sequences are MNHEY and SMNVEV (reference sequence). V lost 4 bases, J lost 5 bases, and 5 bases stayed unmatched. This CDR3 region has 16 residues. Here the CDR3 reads CASSSPGTSGNNEQFF. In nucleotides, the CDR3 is TGTGCCAGCAGTTCCCCGGGGACTAGCGGGAACAATGAGCAGTTCTTC.

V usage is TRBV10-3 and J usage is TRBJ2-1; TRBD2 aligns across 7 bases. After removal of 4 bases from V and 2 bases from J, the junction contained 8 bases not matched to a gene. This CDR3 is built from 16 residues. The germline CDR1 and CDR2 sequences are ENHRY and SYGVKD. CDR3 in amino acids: CAISAGRVLTYNEQFF. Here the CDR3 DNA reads TGTGCCATCAGTGCGGGGAGGGTCTTGACCTACAATGAGCAGTTCTTC.

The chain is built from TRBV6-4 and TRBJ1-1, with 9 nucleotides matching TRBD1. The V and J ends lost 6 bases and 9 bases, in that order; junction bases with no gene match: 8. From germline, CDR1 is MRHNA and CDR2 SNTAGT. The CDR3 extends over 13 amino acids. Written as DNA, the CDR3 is TGTGCCAGCAGCCACGGACAGGGGACAAAAGCTTTCTTT. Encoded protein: CASSHGQGTKAFF.

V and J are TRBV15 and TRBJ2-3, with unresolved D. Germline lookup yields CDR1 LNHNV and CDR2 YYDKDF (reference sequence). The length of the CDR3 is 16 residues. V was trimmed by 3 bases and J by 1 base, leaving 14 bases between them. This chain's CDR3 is CATSSFRQAGTDTQYF. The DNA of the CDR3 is TGTGCCACCAGCAGCTTTCGTCAAGCCGGCACAGATACGCAGTATTTT.

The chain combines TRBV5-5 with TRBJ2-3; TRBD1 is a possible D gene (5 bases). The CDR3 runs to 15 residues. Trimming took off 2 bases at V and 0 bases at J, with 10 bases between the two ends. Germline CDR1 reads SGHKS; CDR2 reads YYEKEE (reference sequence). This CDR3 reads CASSLSPGSTDTQYF. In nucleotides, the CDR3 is TGTGCCAGCAGCTTAAGTCCAGGGAGCACAGATACGCAGTATTTT.

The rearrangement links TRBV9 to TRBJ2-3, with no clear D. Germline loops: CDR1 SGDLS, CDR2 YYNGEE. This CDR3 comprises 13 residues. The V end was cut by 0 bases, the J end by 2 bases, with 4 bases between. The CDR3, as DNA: TGTGCCAGCAGCGTAGAAACCACAGATACGCAGTATTTT. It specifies CASSVETTDTQYF. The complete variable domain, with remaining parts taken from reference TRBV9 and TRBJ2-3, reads DSGVTQTPKHLITATGQRVTLRCSPRSGDLSVYWYQQSLDQGLQFLIQYYNGEERAKGNILERFSAQQFPDLHSELNLSSLELGDSALYFCASSVETTDTQYFGPGTRLTVL.